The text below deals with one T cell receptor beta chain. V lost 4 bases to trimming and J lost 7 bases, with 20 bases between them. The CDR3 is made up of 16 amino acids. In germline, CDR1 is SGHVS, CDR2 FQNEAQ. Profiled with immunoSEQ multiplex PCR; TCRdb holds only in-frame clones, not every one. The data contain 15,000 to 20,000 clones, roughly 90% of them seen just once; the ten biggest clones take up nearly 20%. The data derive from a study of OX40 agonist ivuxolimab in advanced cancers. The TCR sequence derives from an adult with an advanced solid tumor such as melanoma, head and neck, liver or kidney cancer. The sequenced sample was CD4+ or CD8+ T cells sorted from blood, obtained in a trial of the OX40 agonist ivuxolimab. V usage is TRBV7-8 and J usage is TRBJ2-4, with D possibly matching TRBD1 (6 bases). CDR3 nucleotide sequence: TGTGCCAGCAGCTCGTTAGAGGACAGAGGCTGGAACATTCAGTACTTC. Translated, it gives CASSSLEDRGWNIQYF.